The rows below give T cell receptor beta chains drawn from one sample of a study of T cell responses to AZD1222 COVID-19 vaccine. Assay: immunoSEQ multiplex PCR; the TCRdb copy retains only in-frame clones and omits some. This repertoire shows 150,000 to 200,000 clones, around 88% found once; its top ten account for around 1.1%. The specimen comprised peripheral blood, sampled 28 days after the second AZD1222 dose. The receptor set was obtained from an adult who received the AZD1222 COVID-19 vaccine. The CDR3 runs from the conserved cysteine through the conserved F or W. D genes are given only for firm matches. Clone sizes are given selectively: once, few, many, or a class where the clone is expanded.

size | J | V | D | DNA | CDR3
NA | TRBJ1-2 | TRBV2 | NA | TGTGCCAGCAGTTCAGACGGCTCGGTTGGTGGCTACACCTTC | CASSSDGSVGGYTF
NA | TRBJ1-5 | TRBV19 | TRBD1 | TGTGCCAGTAGTAACCCTCTAGGGACAGCTAGCAATCAGCCCCAGCATTTT | CASSNPLGTASNQPQHF
NA | TRBJ1-3 | TRBV19 | NA | TGTGCCAGTACCCCCGGGGCTGGAAACACCATATATTTT | CASTPGAGNTIYF
NA | TRBJ2-2 | TRBV6-2/TRBV6-3 | TRBD2 | TGTGCCAGCAGCCTACCCCTGATACGCCGACCTAGCGGGCAAAACACCGGGGAGCTGTTTTTT | CASSLPLIRRPSGQNTGELFF
NA | TRBJ1-4 | TRBV7-9 | NA | TGTGCCAGCAGCTTAACGGGACATATTAATGAAAAACTGTTTTTT | CASSLTGHINEKLFF
NA | TRBJ2-1 | TRBV30 | NA | TGTGCCTGGAGTGTACCATATCCCATCCTCCCCTACAATGAGCAGTTCTTC | CAWSVPYPILPYNEQFF
NA | TRBJ1-3 | TRBV11-3 | NA | TGTGCCAGCCTTAATACAGGGAAAAGGAACTCTGGAAACACCATATATTTT | CASLNTGKRNSGNTIYF
few | TRBJ2-7 | TRBV21-1 | NA | TGTGCCAGCACCCAGGGTATTGTTGCCTACGAGCAGTACTTC | CASTQGIVAYEQYF
NA | TRBJ2-2 | TRBV11-3 | NA | TGTGCCAGCAGCTTCAACGGGGAGCTGTTTTTT | CASSFNGELFF
few | TRBJ1-2 | TRBV7-9 | NA | TGTGCCAGCAGGACGAGTGGGACGGCGGGAGGCTACACCTTC | CASRTSGTAGGYTF
NA | TRBJ2-5 | TRBV29-1 | TRBD1 | TGCAGCGGTGAGGGGGCGGGAGAGACCCAGTACTTC | CSGEGAGETQYF
NA | TRBJ1-1 | TRBV27 | TRBD1 | TGTGCCAGCGACCGGGACAGCGAAATGAACACTGAAGCTTTCTTT | CASDRDSEMNTEAFF
many | TRBJ1-2 | TRBV5-6 | TRBD1 | TGTGCCAGCAGCTTCCGGGACAGGGTGTTGAGGGGCTACACCTTC | CASSFRDRVLRGYTF
NA | TRBJ2-1 | TRBV9 | TRBD1 | TGTGCCAGCAACCCTGACAGGGGGAGAAATGAGCAGTTCTTC | CASNPDRGRNEQFF
NA | TRBJ2-3 | TRBV7-8 | TRBD1 | TGTGCCAGCAGTCGTACAGGGGGTGGGACAGATACGCAGTATTTT | CASSRTGGGTDTQYF